This T cell receptor (beta chain) was sequenced in a study of blood T cell repertoires in COVID-19. Profiled with immunoSEQ multiplex PCR; TCRdb holds only in-frame clones, not every one. The profile shows some 350,000 clones, roughly 86% of them singletons. CDR1 LGHDT and CDR2 YNNKEL come from the germline V gene (reference sequence). The V and J ends lost 0 bases and 7 bases, in that order; junction bases with no gene match: 11. This CDR3 region has 17 residues. This clonotype originated in a woman aged 70 to 79 with COVID-19, enrolled during active disease. The sample comprised peripheral blood. This chain links TRBV3-1 (or the pseudogene TRBV3-2) with TRBJ2-1; TRBD2 matches at 8 bases. CDR3 DNA sequence: TGTGCCAGCAGCCAAGAAGTCGGGCGGGGGGTATTAAATGAGCAGTTCTTC. The encoded protein is CASSQEVGRGVLNEQFF.